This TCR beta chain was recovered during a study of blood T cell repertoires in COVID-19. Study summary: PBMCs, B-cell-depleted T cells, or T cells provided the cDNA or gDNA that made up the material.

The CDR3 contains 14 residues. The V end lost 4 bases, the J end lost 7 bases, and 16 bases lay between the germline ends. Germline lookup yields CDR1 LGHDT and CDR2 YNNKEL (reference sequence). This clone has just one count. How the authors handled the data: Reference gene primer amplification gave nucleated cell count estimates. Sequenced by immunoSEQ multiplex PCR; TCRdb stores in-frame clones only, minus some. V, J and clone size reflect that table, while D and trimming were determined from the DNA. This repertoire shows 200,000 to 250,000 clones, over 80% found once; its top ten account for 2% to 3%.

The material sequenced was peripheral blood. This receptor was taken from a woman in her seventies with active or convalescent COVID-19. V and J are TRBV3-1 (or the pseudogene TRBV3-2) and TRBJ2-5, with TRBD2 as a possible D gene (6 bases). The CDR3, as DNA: TGTGCCAGCAGCCCGCCCGGAATCGGGGGGACCCAGTACTTC. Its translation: CASSPPGIGGTQYF.